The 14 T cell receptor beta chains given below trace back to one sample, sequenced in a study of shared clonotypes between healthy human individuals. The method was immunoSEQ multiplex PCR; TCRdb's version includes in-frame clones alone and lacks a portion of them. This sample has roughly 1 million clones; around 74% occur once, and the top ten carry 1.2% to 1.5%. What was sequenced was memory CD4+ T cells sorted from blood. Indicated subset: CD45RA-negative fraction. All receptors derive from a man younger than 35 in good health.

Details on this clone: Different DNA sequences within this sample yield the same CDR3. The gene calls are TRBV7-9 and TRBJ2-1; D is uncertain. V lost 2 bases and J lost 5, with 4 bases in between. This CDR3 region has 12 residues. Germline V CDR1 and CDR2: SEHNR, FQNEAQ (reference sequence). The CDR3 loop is CASSLLDNEQFF. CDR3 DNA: TGTGCCAGCAGCTTACTCGACAATGAGCAGTTCTTC.

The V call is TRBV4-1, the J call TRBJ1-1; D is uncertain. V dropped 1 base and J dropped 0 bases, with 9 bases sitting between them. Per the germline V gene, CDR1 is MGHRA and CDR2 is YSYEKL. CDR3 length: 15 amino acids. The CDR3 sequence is CASSQVTVMNTEAFF. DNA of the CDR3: TGCGCCAGCAGCCAAGTAACCGTAATGAACACTGAAGCTTTCTTT.

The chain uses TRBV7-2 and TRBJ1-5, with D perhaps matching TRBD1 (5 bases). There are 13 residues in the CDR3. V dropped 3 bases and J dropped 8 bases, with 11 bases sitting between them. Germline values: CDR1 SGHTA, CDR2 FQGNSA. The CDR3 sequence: CASSLGGTEPQHF. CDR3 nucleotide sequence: TGTGCCAGCAGCTTGGGGGGAACGGAGCCCCAGCATTTT.

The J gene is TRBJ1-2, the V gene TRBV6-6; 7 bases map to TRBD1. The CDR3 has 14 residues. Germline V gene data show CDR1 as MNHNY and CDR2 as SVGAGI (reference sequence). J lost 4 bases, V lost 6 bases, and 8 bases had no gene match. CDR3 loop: CASRWDSPIYGYTF. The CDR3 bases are TGTGCCAGCAGGTGGGACAGTCCTATCTATGGCTACACCTTC.

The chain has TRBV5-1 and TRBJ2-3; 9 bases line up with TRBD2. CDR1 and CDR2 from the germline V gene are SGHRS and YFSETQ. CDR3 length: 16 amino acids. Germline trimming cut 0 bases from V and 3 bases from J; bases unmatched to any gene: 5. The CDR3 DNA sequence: TGCGCCAGCAGCTTGGGGACTAGCGAGCGGACAGATACGCAGTATTTT. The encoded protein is CASSLGTSERTDTQYF.

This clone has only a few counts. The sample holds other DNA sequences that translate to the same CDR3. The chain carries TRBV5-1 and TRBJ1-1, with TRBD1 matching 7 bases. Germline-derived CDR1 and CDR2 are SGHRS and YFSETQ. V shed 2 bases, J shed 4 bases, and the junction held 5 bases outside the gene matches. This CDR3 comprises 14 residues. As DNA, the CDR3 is TGCGCCAGCAGCTTACAGACAGGGAGCACTGAAGCTTTCTTT. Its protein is CASSLQTGSTEAFF.

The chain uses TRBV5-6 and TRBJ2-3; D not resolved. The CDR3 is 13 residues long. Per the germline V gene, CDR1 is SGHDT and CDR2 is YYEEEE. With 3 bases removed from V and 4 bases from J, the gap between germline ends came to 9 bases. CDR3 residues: CASSWSRSDTQYF. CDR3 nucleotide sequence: TGTGCCAGCAGCTGGTCTAGGTCAGATACGCAGTATTTT.

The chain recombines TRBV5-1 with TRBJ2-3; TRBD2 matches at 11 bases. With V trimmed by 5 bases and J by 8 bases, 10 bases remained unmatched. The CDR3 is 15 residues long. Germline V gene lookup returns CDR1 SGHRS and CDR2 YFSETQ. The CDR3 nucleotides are TGCGCCAGCAGTACTTCCGGGACTAGCGGAGCTACGCAGTATTTT. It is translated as CASSTSGTSGATQYF.

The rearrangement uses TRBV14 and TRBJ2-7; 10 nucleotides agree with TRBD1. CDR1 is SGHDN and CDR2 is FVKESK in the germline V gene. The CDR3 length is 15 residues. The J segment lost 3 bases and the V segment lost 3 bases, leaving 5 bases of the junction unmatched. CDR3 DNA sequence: TGTGCCAGCAGCCAGCTTGGGACAGGGGACTACGAGCAGTACTTC. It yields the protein CASSQLGTGDYEQYF.

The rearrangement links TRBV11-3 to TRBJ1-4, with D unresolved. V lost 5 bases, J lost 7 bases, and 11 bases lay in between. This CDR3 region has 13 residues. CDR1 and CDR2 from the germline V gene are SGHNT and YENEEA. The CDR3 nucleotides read TGTGCCAGCAGCCAGGTGTGGGGTGAAAAACTGTTTTTT. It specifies CASSQVWGEKLFF.

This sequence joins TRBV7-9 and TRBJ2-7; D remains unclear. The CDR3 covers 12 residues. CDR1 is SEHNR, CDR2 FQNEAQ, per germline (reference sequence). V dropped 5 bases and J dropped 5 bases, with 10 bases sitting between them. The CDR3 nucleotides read TGTGCCAGCAGCCAAGTGGGTCACGAGCAGTACTTC. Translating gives CASSQVGHEQYF.

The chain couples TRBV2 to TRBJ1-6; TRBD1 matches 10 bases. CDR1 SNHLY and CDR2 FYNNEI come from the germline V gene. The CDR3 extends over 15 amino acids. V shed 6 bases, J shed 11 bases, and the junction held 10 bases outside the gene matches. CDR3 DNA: TGTGCCAGCAGCCAGGGACAGGGGAGTCGGGCACCCCTCCACTTT. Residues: CASSQGQGSRAPLHF.

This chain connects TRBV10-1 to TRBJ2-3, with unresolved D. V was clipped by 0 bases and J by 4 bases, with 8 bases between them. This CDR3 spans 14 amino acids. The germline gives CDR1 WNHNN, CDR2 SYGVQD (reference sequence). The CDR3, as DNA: TGCGCCAGCAGTGAGTCGGTGGCCGCAGATACGCAGTATTTT. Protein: CASSESVAADTQYF.

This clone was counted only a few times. Written as DNA, the CDR3 is TGTGCCAGCAGCTTGATTTTGCGGGGAGGCTCCTACGAGCAGTACTTC. This sequence encodes CASSLILRGGSYEQYF. The gene calls are TRBV5-6 and TRBJ2-7, with D maybe TRBD2 (6 bases). Trimming removed 1 base from V and 0 bases from J, with 14 bases in between. Per the germline V gene, CDR1 is SGHDT and CDR2 is YYEEEE. The CDR3 is 16 amino acids. The full variable domain, completed using reference TRBV5-6 and TRBJ2-7, is DAGVTQSPTHLIKTRGQQVTLRCSPKSGHDTVSWYQQALGQGPQFIFQYYEEEERQRGNFPDRFSGHQFPNYSSELNVNALLLGDSALYLCASSLILRGGSYEQYFGPGTRLTVT.